The source of this TCR beta chain is a study of regulatory T cells in long-lasting Graves disease. The study, taken as a whole, reports: Persistent Graves' patients showed less TCR diversity than newly diagnosed ones.

This clonotype was seen at least ten times. The antigen is unknown. J lost 4 bases, V lost 3 bases, and 14 bases had no gene match. Germline-derived CDR1 and CDR2 are DFQATT and SNEGSKA (reference sequence). The CDR3 totals 17 residues. Described time point: newly diagnosed GD, antithyroid drugs for less than 3 months. The TCR library was made from RNA that had been extracted from PBMCs in TRIzol. Investigators prepared the TCR beta libraries by applying iRepertoire HTBI primers and Arm-PCR of CDR3 regions. MiXCR, applied by TCRdb to the multiplex PCR reads, yields one record per CDR3 protein. Of about 460,000 distinct CDR3 sequences listed, around 15% are singletons. These data also formed part of another study, on T cells in Graves' hyperthyroidism and ophthalmopathy. From that study: Researchers ran a first-round RT-PCR on the TCR CDR3 using the HTBI primer set. Also found in blood were most expanded thyroid clonotypes above 0.001.

The receptor was isolated from a woman in her fifties or sixties with Graves disease. V gene TRBV20-1 combines with J gene TRBJ2-1, with TRBD2 matching over 8 bases. The sample in question was peripheral blood mononuclear cells (PBMCs), obtained at new diagnosis, from a patient treated with antithyroid drugs. The CDR3 DNA sequence: TGCAGTGCTAGTAATCCTAGCGGGCCTTGGGGTTACAATGAGCAGTTCTTC. Its translation is CSASNPSGPWGYNEQFF.